Listed below are T cell receptor beta chains from one sample, sequenced in a study of cytomegalovirus exposure and HLA in healthy donors. Sequencing was performed with immunoSEQ multiplex PCR; in TCRdb, only in-frame clones are kept and a portion is missing. This table holds around 120,000 clones, roughly 80% found once. Sample: PBMCs. The receptors come from a man over 45 in good health and CMV-seropositive. The CDR3 runs from the conserved cysteine through the conserved F or W. The D gene is left open where the match is weak. Clone size is not always given. Where it is, it says once, few, many or a class for expanded clones.

clone size	D gene	V gene	J gene	CDR3 DNA	CDR3 protein
few	.	TRBV28	TRBJ1-1	TGTGCCAGCAGTTTATCAGCAGGGAAGGTGAAAGCTTTCTTT	CASSLSAGKVKAFF
.	.	TRBV18	TRBJ2-7	TGTGCCAGCTCACACTCCTACGAGCAGTACTTC	CASSHSYEQYF
.	TRBD1	TRBV5-6	TRBJ1-5	TGTGCCAGCAGCTTGTGGGGACAGGAGCGAAATCAGCCCCAGCATTTT	CASSLWGQERNQPQHF
.	TRBD2	TRBV5-1	TRBJ2-7	TGCGCCAGCAGCACCGGGACTAGCGCCGTCTACGAGCAGTACTTC	CASSTGTSAVYEQYF
once	.	TRBV10-3	TRBJ2-4	TGTGCCATCAGTGAGTCGCAGGGTGTTGGCAAAAACATTCAGTACTTC	CAISESQGVGKNIQYF
once	.	TRBV30	TRBJ2-3	TGTGCCTGGAATAAGGGGCTCGGAGATACGCAGTATTTT	CAWNKGLGDTQYF
.	TRBD1	TRBV15	TRBJ1-6	TGTGCCACCAGCAGGGACAGGAATTCACCCCTCCACTTT	CATSRDRNSPLHF
.	.	TRBV9	TRBJ1-3	TGTGCCAGCAGCCCCACCAGGGAAGGGCGAACCATATATTTT	CASSPTREGRTIYF
.	TRBD1	TRBV5-3	TRBJ2-5	TGTGCCAGAAGTTACAAACTCCGACAGGGATGGAGAGAGACCCAGTACTTC	CARSYKLRQGWRETQYF
.	.	TRBV14	TRBJ2-7	TGTGCCAGCAGCCCCCTCTCTGGCGGGTTTACGGTGCAGTACTTC	CASSPLSGGFTVQYF
.	.	TRBV29-1	TRBJ2-7	TGCAGCGTTGACTCGCCGACGGGGACCTACGAGCAGTACTTC	CSVDSPTGTYEQYF
.	.	TRBV21-1	TRBJ2-1	TGTGCCAGCAGGTCTCCGGTACTAGCGACCCACAATGAGCAGTTCTTC	CASRSPVLATHNEQFF
.	TRBD1	TRBV5-1	TRBJ1-1	TGCGCCAGCAGCTTGGGGGCCCGGACAGGTGAAAGAGCTTTCTTT	CASSLGARTGERAFF
few	.	TRBV6-5	TRBJ1-4	TGTGCCAGCAGTTACAGGGGGACAAAAGAAAAACTGTTTTTT	CASSYRGTKEKLFF
.	.	TRBV5-1	TRBJ1-1	TGCGCCAGCAGCGGGGGACAGAACACTGAAGCTTTCTTT	CASSGGQNTEAFF
few	.	TRBV7-2	TRBJ2-1	TGTGCCAGCAGCTCTTCCGGGAACGTGCAGTTCTTC	CASSSSGNVQFF
few	TRBD1	TRBV7-7	TRBJ2-7	TGTGCCAGCAGCTTACGGGCAGGGGGTGGGTACGAGCAGTACTTC	CASSLRAGGGYEQYF
few	.	TRBV9	TRBJ1-1	TGTGCCAGCTCGGGGGTGAACACTGAAGCTTTCTTT	CASSGVNTEAFF
.	.	TRBV30	TRBJ2-5	TGTGCCTGGAGTGTCGGAGAGACCCAGTACTTC	CAWSVGETQYF
.	.	TRBV5-5	TRBJ1-6	TGTGCCAGCAGCCCCCGGACAGATAACTATAATTCACCCCTCCACTTT	CASSPRTDNYNSPLHF
.	.	TRBV7-9	TRBJ1-1	TGTGCCAGCAGCCAAAGCCCGAACACTGAAGCTTTCTTT	CASSQSPNTEAFF
.	.	TRBV2	TRBJ2-3	TGTGCCAGCAGTGAATTAGAGGGGGACACAGATACGCAGTATTTT	CASSELEGDTDTQYF
.	.	TRBV7-2	TRBJ1-6	TGTGCCAGCAGCTTGGGGGGGGCCTCGGGCAATTCACCCCTCCACTTT	CASSLGGASGNSPLHF
.	.	TRBV5-1	TRBJ2-1	TGCGCCAGCAGCTTGAGCGGGTTCAGGAATGAGCAGTTCTTC	CASSLSGFRNEQFF
.	.	TRBV4-1	TRBJ1-1	TGCGCCAGCAGCCAAGACACGGTTGGAGGCTCTGAAGCTTTCTTT	CASSQDTVGGSEAFF
once	TRBD1	TRBV5-4	TRBJ2-5	TGTGCCAGCAGCACACCGGGACAGGGGGGGGGAGAGACCCAGTACTTC	CASSTPGQGGGETQYF
.	.	TRBV27	TRBJ1-2	TGTGCCACCTCCTTGAACGGGGGGTCAGGTGGCTACACCTTC	CATSLNGGSGGYTF
.	.	TRBV10-3	TRBJ2-3	TGTGCCATCAGGGGGACAACTAGGGGGGGGACAGATACGCAGTATTTT	CAIRGTTRGGTDTQYF
.	.	TRBV5-1	TRBJ1-2	TGCGCCAGCAGCTTGAACGAGGCTTATAACTATGGCTACACCTTC	CASSLNEAYNYGYTF
once	TRBD1	TRBV30	TRBJ1-6	TGTGCCTGGAGCAACAGGGGGACAACCCCACCCCTCCACTTT	CAWSNRGTTPPLHF
.	.	TRBV30	TRBJ2-2	TGTGCCTGGAGTGCCTCGAACACCGGGGAGCTGTTTTTT	CAWSASNTGELFF
.	.	TRBV5-4	TRBJ1-1	TGTGCCAGCAGCTCCGAGGTGAGCTCCAACACTGAAGCTTTCTTT	CASSSEVSSNTEAFF
.	TRBD1	TRBV18	TRBJ1-1	TGTGCCAGCTCACCACTCAAGGGGGCACAGACTGAAGCTTTCTTT	CASSPLKGAQTEAFF
.	TRBD2	TRBV9	TRBJ2-1	TGTGCCAGCAGCCCCCGCCCCGGGACTAGCGGGAGCTATGAGCAGTTCTTC	CASSPRPGTSGSYEQFF
.	TRBD1	TRBV7-3	TRBJ1-1	TGTGCCAGCAGCTCAACAGGGGGGGCTGAAGCTTTCTTT	CASSSTGGAEAFF
.	TRBD1	TRBV7-2	TRBJ2-7	TGTGCCAGCAGCTTAGATGGGACAGGCCATCACTACGAGCAGTACTTC	CASSLDGTGHHYEQYF
.	.	TRBV5-1	TRBJ2-7	TGCGCCAGCAGCTTGGACAGGGCCTACGAGCAGTACTTC	CASSLDRAYEQYF
.	TRBD2	TRBV15	TRBJ2-5	TGTGCCACCAGCAGAGAAGGGGCGGGAGGGCCTGTCCAGTACTTC	CATSREGAGGPVQYF
.	TRBD1	TRBV5-1	TRBJ2-7	TGCGCCAGCAGCGCTCGGGACAGGCTCTACGAGCAGTACTTC	CASSARDRLYEQYF
.	TRBD2	TRBV18	TRBJ2-1	TGTGCCAGCTCACCGCCCTCTAGCGGGGCTGCGACCAATGAGCAGTTCTTC	CASSPPSSGAATNEQFF